The 6 T cell receptor beta chains below come from one sample, sequenced in a study of OX40 agonist ivuxolimab in advanced cancers. Sequencing was performed with immunoSEQ multiplex PCR; in TCRdb, only in-frame clones are kept and a portion is missing. The sample has about 54,000 clones; about 83% are singletons. The input for sequencing was CD4+ or CD8+ T cells sorted from blood, taken in a trial of the OX40 agonist ivuxolimab. The source of these receptors is an adult with an advanced solid tumor such as melanoma, head and neck, liver or kidney cancer.

The CDR3 region is CASSFQRGGNTEAFF. Written as DNA, the CDR3 is TGTGCCAGCAGTTTTCAGAGAGGAGGGAACACTGAAGCTTTCTTT. This chain connects TRBV28 to TRBJ1-1, with unresolved D. The CDR3 totals 15 residues. Trimming left V 3 bases short and J 1 base short, with 12 bases between. Germline values: CDR1 MDHEN, CDR2 SYDVKM.

This chain links TRBV11-2 with TRBJ1-1; unclear D gene. The V gene lost 4 bases and the J gene lost 3 bases, with 12 bases spanning the gap. CDR3 length equals 14 residues. CDR1 SGHAT and CDR2 FQNNGV come from the germline V gene. In DNA, the CDR3 is TGTGCCAGCAGCTCCTCTGGCCCGGACACTGAAGCTTTCTTT. Translation gives CASSSSGPDTEAFF.

This clone was seen a single time. The rearrangement links TRBV9 to TRBJ2-7; D is possibly TRBD1 or TRBD2 (5 bases each). This CDR3 comprises 15 residues. V was shortened by 0 bases and J by 0 bases, with 10 bases between the two germline ends. The germline V gene encodes CDR1 SGDLS and CDR2 YYNGEE. DNA of the CDR3: TGTGCCAGCAGCGTAGAGCCAGGGAGCTCCTACGAGCAGTACTTC. This codes for CASSVEPGSSYEQYF.

In DNA form, the CDR3 reads TGTGCCAGCAGCTTCAGTAGGGTTAAGCTCGAGCAGTACTTC. Its protein is CASSFSRVKLEQYF. The rearrangement uses TRBV11-2 and TRBJ2-7; no reliable D call. V was pared by 3 bases and J by 6 bases, with 15 bases between. The CDR3 is 14 amino acids. Germline lookup yields CDR1 SGHAT and CDR2 FQNNGV.

V usage is TRBV30 and J usage is TRBJ1-2, with TRBD1 matching 8 bases. J lost 3 bases, V lost 3 bases, and 15 bases had no gene match. This CDR3 is built from 17 residues. Germline V gene sequence: CDR1 GTSNPN, CDR2 SVGIG (reference sequence). In nucleotides, the CDR3 is TGTGCCTGGAGCGCGGCAGGGGGCGAGGTATGGGACTATGGCTACACCTTC. It specifies CAWSAAGGEVWDYGYTF.

This clone was found a few times. This chain joins TRBV7-2 and TRBJ1-2; the D is unclear. Per the germline V gene, CDR1 is SGHTA and CDR2 is FQGNSA. V shed 1 base and J shed 4 bases, with 7 bases lying between them. The CDR3 extends over 13 amino acids. CDR3 amino acids: CASSLGAAYGYTF. The CDR3 nucleotides read TGTGCCAGCAGCTTAGGGGCAGCCTATGGCTACACCTTC.